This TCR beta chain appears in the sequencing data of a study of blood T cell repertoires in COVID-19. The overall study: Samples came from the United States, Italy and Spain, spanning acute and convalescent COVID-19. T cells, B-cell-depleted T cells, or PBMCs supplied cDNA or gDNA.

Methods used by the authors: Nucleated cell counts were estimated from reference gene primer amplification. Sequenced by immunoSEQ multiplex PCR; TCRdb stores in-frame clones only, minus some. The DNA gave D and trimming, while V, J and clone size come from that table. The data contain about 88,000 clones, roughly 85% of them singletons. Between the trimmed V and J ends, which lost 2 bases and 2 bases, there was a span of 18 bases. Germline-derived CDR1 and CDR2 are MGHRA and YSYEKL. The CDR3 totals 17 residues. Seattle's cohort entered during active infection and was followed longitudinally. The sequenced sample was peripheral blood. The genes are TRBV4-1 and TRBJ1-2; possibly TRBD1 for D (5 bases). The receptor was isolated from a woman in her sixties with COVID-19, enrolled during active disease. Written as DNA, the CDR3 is TGCGCCAGCAGCCAATGGGAGGGACCTAAGTCGAACTATGGCTACACCTTC. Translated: CASSQWEGPKSNYGYTF.